These T cell receptor beta chains were read from a single sample in a study of blood T cells in healthy people across ages. One entry per CDR3 protein results from TCRdb running MiXCR on the 5' RACE reads. The sample gives 700,000 to 850,000 distinct CDR3 sequences, about 36% of which show up once; roughly 13% is in the top ten. The specimen sequenced was blood. These receptor sequences come from a man aged 18 to 30 in good health. CDR3s include the opening cysteine and the closing phenylalanine or tryptophan. The order of the fields is D gene, J gene, V gene, clone size, CDR3 protein, CDR3 DNA. A D gene is named only where the DNA matches it firmly. The size of a clone is reported for some rows only, either as once, few or many, or as a class for expanded clones.

d_call: TRBD1
j_call: TRBJ2-1
v_call: TRBV2
clone_size: -
cdr3_aa: CASSDLTGDEQFF
cdr3_nt: TGTGCCAGCAGTGACCTCACAGGGGATGAGCAGTTCTTC

d_call: -
j_call: TRBJ2-5
v_call: TRBV28
clone_size: -
cdr3_aa: CASSFPGTETQYF
cdr3_nt: TGTGCCAGCAGTTTCCCGGGAACGGAGACCCAGTACTTC

d_call: TRBD2
j_call: TRBJ2-1
v_call: TRBV4-1
clone_size: -
cdr3_aa: CASSPGLAGGSWNEQFF
cdr3_nt: TGCGCCAGTAGCCCCGGACTAGCGGGAGGGTCCTGGAATGAGCAGTTCTTC

d_call: -
j_call: TRBJ2-5
v_call: TRBV5-1
clone_size: -
cdr3_aa: CASSSPSTGTDLREQYF
cdr3_nt: TGCGCCAGCAGCTCCCCTAGTACCGGGACTGATCTTCGGGAGCAGTACTTC

d_call: -
j_call: TRBJ2-7
v_call: TRBV27
clone_size: once
cdr3_aa: CASSVWGIHEQYF
cdr3_nt: TGTGCCAGCAGTGTATGGGGGATCCACGAGCAGTACTTC

d_call: TRBD2
j_call: TRBJ2-5
v_call: TRBV20-1
clone_size: -
cdr3_aa: CSARDKRGVLNEQYF
cdr3_nt: TGCAGTGCTAGGGACAAGCGGGGGGTGCTCAATGAGCAGTACTTC

d_call: TRBD1
j_call: TRBJ1-2
v_call: TRBV4-3
clone_size: -
cdr3_aa: CASSQGPGQGHGYTF
cdr3_nt: TGCGCCAGCAGCCAAGGACCAGGACAGGGACACGGCTACACCTTC

d_call: -
j_call: TRBJ2-3
v_call: TRBV5-6
clone_size: few
cdr3_aa: CASSRVVVSTDTQYF
cdr3_nt: TGTGCCAGCAGCCGAGTAGTGGTGAGCACAGATACGCAGTATTTT

d_call: TRBD2
j_call: TRBJ2-3
v_call: TRBV18
clone_size: -
cdr3_aa: CASSRLAGTSTDTQYF
cdr3_nt: TGTGCCAGCTCGCGACTAGCGGGGACTAGCACAGATACGCAGTATTTT

d_call: -
j_call: TRBJ2-5
v_call: TRBV10-3
clone_size: -
cdr3_aa: CAISEGQNEQYF
cdr3_nt: TGTGCCATCAGTGAAGGACAAAATGAGCAGTACTTC

d_call: -
j_call: TRBJ2-1
v_call: TRBV15
clone_size: -
cdr3_aa: CATSRDPLNEQFF
cdr3_nt: TGTGCCACCAGCAGAGATCCCCTCAATGAGCAGTTCTTC

d_call: -
j_call: TRBJ2-7
v_call: TRBV6-6
clone_size: many
cdr3_aa: CASSYWGVYEQYF
cdr3_nt: TGTGCCAGCAGTTACTGGGGCGTCTACGAGCAGTACTTC

d_call: -
j_call: TRBJ2-1
v_call: TRBV5-1
clone_size: -
cdr3_aa: CASSLVPLYEQFF
cdr3_nt: TGCGCCAGCAGCCTCGTCCCCCTTTATGAGCAGTTCTTC

d_call: -
j_call: TRBJ2-7
v_call: TRBV20-1
clone_size: few
cdr3_aa: CSASRSSYEQYF
cdr3_nt: TGCAGTGCTAGTAGGTCTTCCTACGAGCAGTACTTC

d_call: TRBD1
j_call: TRBJ1-1
v_call: TRBV6-6
clone_size: few
cdr3_aa: CASRSTGGGTEAFF
cdr3_nt: TGTGCCAGCAGGTCCACAGGGGGCGGAACTGAAGCTTTCTTT

d_call: TRBD1
j_call: TRBJ2-2
v_call: TRBV5-1
clone_size: -
cdr3_aa: CASSLDGQGRTGELFF
cdr3_nt: TGCGCCAGCAGCTTGGATGGACAGGGGCGGACCGGGGAGCTGTTTTTT

d_call: TRBD1
j_call: TRBJ1-4
v_call: TRBV7-9
clone_size: -
cdr3_aa: CASSSRDSRREKLFF
cdr3_nt: TGTGCCAGCAGCTCCCGGGACAGCCGGCGAGAAAAACTGTTTTTT

d_call: -
j_call: TRBJ2-3
v_call: TRBV29-1
clone_size: many
cdr3_aa: CSARTTGRTSTDTQYF
cdr3_nt: TGCAGCGCCCGTACAACGGGACGGACTAGCACAGATACGCAGTATTTT

d_call: -
j_call: TRBJ1-5
v_call: TRBV10-3
clone_size: -
cdr3_aa: CAIRGAGDGQPQHF
cdr3_nt: TGTGCCATCAGAGGGGCAGGGGACGGACAGCCCCAGCATTTT

d_call: -
j_call: TRBJ2-3
v_call: TRBV6-6
clone_size: once
cdr3_aa: CASSTSGTQYF
cdr3_nt: TGTGCCAGCAGCACTTCTGGTACGCAGTATTTT

d_call: TRBD1
j_call: TRBJ2-5
v_call: TRBV5-1
clone_size: -
cdr3_aa: CASSPRDRSYQETQYF
cdr3_nt: TGCGCCAGCAGCCCCCGGGACAGATCGTACCAAGAGACCCAGTACTTC

d_call: -
j_call: TRBJ1-6
v_call: TRBV7-9
clone_size: -
cdr3_aa: CASSLAQGHNSPLHF
cdr3_nt: TGTGCCAGCAGCTTAGCGCAGGGGCATAATTCACCCCTCCACTTT

d_call: TRBD1
j_call: TRBJ1-6
v_call: TRBV7-9
clone_size: -
cdr3_aa: CASSSGTGINSPLHF
cdr3_nt: TGTGCCAGCAGCTCTGGGACAGGGATCAATTCACCCCTCCACTTT

d_call: -
j_call: TRBJ2-1
v_call: TRBV9
clone_size: few
cdr3_aa: CASSKSQGSEQFF
cdr3_nt: TGTGCCAGCAGCAAGTCGCAGGGGAGTGAGCAGTTCTTC

d_call: -
j_call: TRBJ1-1
v_call: TRBV28
clone_size: -
cdr3_aa: CASSLTGARTEAFF
cdr3_nt: TGTGCCAGCAGTTTAACGGGGGCGCGTACTGAAGCTTTCTTT

d_call: TRBD2
j_call: TRBJ2-3
v_call: TRBV10-3
clone_size: many
cdr3_aa: CAISPGGGSTDTQYF
cdr3_nt: TGTGCCATCAGCCCAGGCGGGGGAAGCACAGATACGCAGTATTTT

d_call: -
j_call: TRBJ1-1
v_call: TRBV20-1
clone_size: -
cdr3_aa: CSARDRRMNTEAFF
cdr3_nt: TGCAGTGCTAGAGATCGCAGGATGAACACTGAAGCTTTCTTT

d_call: TRBD2
j_call: TRBJ2-3
v_call: TRBV6-2/TRBV6-3
clone_size: few
cdr3_aa: CASSWTSDGDTQYF
cdr3_nt: TGTGCCAGCAGTTGGACTAGCGATGGGGATACGCAGTATTTT

d_call: -
j_call: TRBJ2-7
v_call: TRBV5-1
clone_size: -
cdr3_aa: CASRSWGNGIYEQYF
cdr3_nt: TGCGCCAGCAGGTCGTGGGGGAATGGGATTTACGAGCAGTACTTC

d_call: -
j_call: TRBJ2-7
v_call: TRBV7-2
clone_size: few
cdr3_aa: CASSLVRQGNEQYF
cdr3_nt: TGTGCCAGCAGCTTAGTGCGTCAGGGGAATGAGCAGTACTTC

d_call: -
j_call: TRBJ2-1
v_call: TRBV4-3
clone_size: few
cdr3_aa: CASSQDLRTETYEQFF
cdr3_nt: TGCGCCAGCAGCCAAGATCTGCGGACCGAGACCTACGAGCAGTTCTTC

d_call: -
j_call: TRBJ1-5
v_call: TRBV20-1
clone_size: few
cdr3_aa: CSAKGTSNQPQHF
cdr3_nt: TGCAGTGCCAAGGGGACCAGCAATCAGCCCCAGCATTTT

d_call: -
j_call: TRBJ2-5
v_call: TRBV7-2
clone_size: -
cdr3_aa: CASSVRGRGLETQYF
cdr3_nt: TGTGCCAGCAGCGTACGAGGGCGGGGGCTCGAGACCCAGTACTTC

d_call: -
j_call: TRBJ1-2
v_call: TRBV20-1
clone_size: -
cdr3_aa: CSAQLAQGYGYTF
cdr3_nt: TGCAGTGCCCAGCTTGCACAGGGCTATGGCTACACCTTC